Listed below are T cell receptor beta chains from one sample, sequenced in a study of cytomegalovirus exposure and HLA in healthy donors. Profiled with immunoSEQ multiplex PCR; TCRdb holds only in-frame clones, not every one. Of roughly 150,000 clones in the sample, more than 9.5% are singletons; the top ten hold 1.5% to 2%. Sequencing was carried out using PBMCs. These receptors came from a man aged 50 to 59 in good health and CMV-seronegative. CDR3s include the opening cysteine and the closing phenylalanine or tryptophan. The D gene is left open where the match is weak. Not all rows give a size; the values are once, few, many and, for expanded clones, a class.

v_gene,d_gene,abundance,j_gene,CDR3aa,CDR3nt
TRBV19,TRBD1,NA,TRBJ1-1,CASLYGPTGGEHSNTEAFF,TGTGCCAGCCTTTATGGCCCGACAGGGGGCGAACACTCGAACACTGAAGCTTTCTTT
TRBV5-1,TRBD1,few,TRBJ1-6,CASSLEGQDRVNSPLHF,TGCGCCAGCAGCTTGGAGGGACAGGACAGGGTGAATTCACCCCTCCACTTT
TRBV6-1,NA,few,TRBJ2-2,CASRLELYTGELFF,TGTGCCAGCAGACTAGAACTCTACACCGGGGAGCTGTTTTTT
TRBV7-8,TRBD1,NA,TRBJ1-1,CASSPDRARMNTEAFF,TGTGCCAGCAGCCCTGACAGGGCCCGAATGAACACTGAAGCTTTCTTT
TRBV28,TRBD1,NA,TRBJ1-5,CASSTQTGHSNQPQHF,TGTGCCAGCAGTACACAGACAGGGCATAGCAATCAGCCCCAGCATTTT
TRBV6-5,TRBD1,NA,TRBJ1-5,CASGPGQGSQPQHF,TGTGCCAGCGGCCCGGGACAGGGTTCGCAGCCCCAGCATTTT
TRBV30,TRBD2,NA,TRBJ2-2,CAWFGLAPGELFF,TGTGCCTGGTTCGGACTAGCTCCCGGGGAGCTGTTTTTT
TRBV10-3,NA,NA,TRBJ1-3,CAISESAVGQGDTIYF,TGTGCCATCAGTGAGTCGGCGGTCGGGCAGGGCGACACCATATATTTT
TRBV18,TRBD1,few,TRBJ1-1,CASSEGQGGNTEAFF,TGTGCCAGCTCAGAAGGACAGGGGGGGAACACTGAAGCTTTCTTT
TRBV11-3,NA,NA,TRBJ2-1,CASSDRFSYNEQFF,TGTGCCAGCAGCGACAGATTCTCCTACAATGAGCAGTTCTTC
TRBV5-1,NA,NA,TRBJ2-1,CASSSVTRASPYNEQFF,TGCGCCAGCAGCAGCGTTACCAGGGCGAGCCCTTACAATGAGCAGTTCTTC